The present TCR beta chain was sequenced within a study of T cells in localized non-small cell lung cancer. The study's findings and limits: Uninvolved adjacent lung showed peak T cell clonality, exceeding tumor.

This table comes from immunoSEQ multiplex PCR, and its TCRdb copy is limited to in-frame clones, with some not included. The table shows roughly 70,000 clones, with less than 90% occurring only once. V was pared by 0 bases and J by 7 bases, with 6 bases between. The CDR3 has 13 residues. CDR1 is SEHNR and CDR2 is FQNEAQ in the germline V gene (reference sequence). With regard to this clone: Antigen: not known.

This sequence was found in a male donor at least 60 years old with stage III squamous cell lung carcinoma. This chain uses TRBV7-9 with TRBJ1-4; no clear D. Material: peripheral blood, obtained before any cancer treatment. The chain's CDR3 is CASSLARIEKLFF. The DNA of the CDR3 is TGTGCCAGCAGCTTAGCTCGGATTGAAAAACTGTTTTTT.